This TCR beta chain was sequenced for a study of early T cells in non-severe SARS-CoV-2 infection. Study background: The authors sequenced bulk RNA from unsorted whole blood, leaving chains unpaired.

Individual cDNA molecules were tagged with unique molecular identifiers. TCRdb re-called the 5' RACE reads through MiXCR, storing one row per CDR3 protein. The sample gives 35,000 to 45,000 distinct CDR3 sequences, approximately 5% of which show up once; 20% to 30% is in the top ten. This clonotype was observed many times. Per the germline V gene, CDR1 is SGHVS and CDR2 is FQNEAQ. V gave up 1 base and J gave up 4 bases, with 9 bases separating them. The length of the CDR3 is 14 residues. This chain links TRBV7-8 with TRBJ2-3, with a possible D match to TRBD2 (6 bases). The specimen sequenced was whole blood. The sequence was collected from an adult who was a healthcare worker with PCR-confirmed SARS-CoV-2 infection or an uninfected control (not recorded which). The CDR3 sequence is CASSLGTTADTQYF. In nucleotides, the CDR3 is TGTGCCAGCAGCTTAGGGACTACGGCAGATACGCAGTATTTT.